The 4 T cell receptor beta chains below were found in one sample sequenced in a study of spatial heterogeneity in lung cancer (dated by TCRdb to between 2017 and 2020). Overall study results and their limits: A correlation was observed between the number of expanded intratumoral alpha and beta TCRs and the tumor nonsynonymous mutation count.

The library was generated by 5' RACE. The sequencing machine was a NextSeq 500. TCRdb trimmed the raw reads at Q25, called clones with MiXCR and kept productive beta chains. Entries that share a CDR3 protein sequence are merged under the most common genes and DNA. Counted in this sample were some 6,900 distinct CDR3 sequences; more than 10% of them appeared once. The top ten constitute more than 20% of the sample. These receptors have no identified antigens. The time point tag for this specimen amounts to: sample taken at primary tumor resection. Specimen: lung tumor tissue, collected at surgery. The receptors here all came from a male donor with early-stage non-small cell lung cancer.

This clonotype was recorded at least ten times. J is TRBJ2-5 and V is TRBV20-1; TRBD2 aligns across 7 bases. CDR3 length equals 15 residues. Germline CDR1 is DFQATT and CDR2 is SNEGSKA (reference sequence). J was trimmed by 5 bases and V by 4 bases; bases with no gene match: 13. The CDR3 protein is CSAMGDYRNVETQYF. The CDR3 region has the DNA TGCAGTGCTATGGGGGACTACCGGAATGTGGAGACCCAGTACTTC.

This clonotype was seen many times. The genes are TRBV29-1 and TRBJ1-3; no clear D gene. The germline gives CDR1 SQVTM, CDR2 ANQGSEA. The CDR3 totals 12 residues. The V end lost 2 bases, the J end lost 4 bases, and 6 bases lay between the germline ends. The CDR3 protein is CSVETTGNTIYF. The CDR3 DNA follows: TGCAGCGTTGAAACGACGGGAAACACCATATATTTT.

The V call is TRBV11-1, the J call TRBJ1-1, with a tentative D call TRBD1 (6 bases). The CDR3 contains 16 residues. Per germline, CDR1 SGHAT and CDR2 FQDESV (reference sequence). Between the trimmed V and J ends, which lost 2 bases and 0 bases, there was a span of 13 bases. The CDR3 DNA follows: TGTGCCAGCAGCTTACGAACAGGGCCCATGAACACTGAAGCTTTCTTT. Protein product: CASSLRTGPMNTEAFF.

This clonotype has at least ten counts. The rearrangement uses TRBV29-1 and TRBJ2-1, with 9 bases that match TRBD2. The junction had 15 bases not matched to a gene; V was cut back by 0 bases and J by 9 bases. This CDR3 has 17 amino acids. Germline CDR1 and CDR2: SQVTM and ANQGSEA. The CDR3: CSVEDPSGSGSFGEQFF. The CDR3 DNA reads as TGCAGCGTTGAAGATCCGTCGGGTAGCGGGAGTTTCGGTGAGCAGTTCTTC.